Presented here are 32 T cell receptor beta chains from one specimen sequenced in a study of cytomegalovirus exposure and HLA in healthy donors. Profiled with immunoSEQ multiplex PCR; TCRdb holds only in-frame clones, not every one. The sample has approximately 140,000 clones; around nine tenths are singletons. The specimen sequenced was PBMCs. The source of these receptors is a man younger than 35 in good health and CMV-seropositive.

The chain links TRBV6-1 to TRBJ2-3; D is unresolved. The germline gives CDR1 MNHNS, CDR2 SASEGT. The CDR3 sequence is 15 residues long. V was pared by 1 base and J by 4 bases, with 12 bases between. DNA for the CDR3: TGTGCCAGCAGTGAAGGAATCGGTTACCCAGATACGCAGTATTTT. Its translation is CASSEGIGYPDTQYF.

The V call is TRBV15, the J call TRBJ2-7, with TRBD2 matching 7 bases. The V gene end was trimmed by 1 base and the J gene end by 2 bases; junction bases not matched to a gene: 5. This CDR3 region has 15 residues. CDR1 and CDR2 from the germline V gene are LNHNV and YYDKDF (reference sequence). CDR3 amino acids: CATSRGGEGPYEQYF. The CDR3 DNA sequence: TGTGCCACCAGCAGAGGGGGGGAGGGGCCCTACGAGCAGTACTTC.

This clone was counted between two and nine times. The J gene is TRBJ2-5, the V gene TRBV9; D possibly corresponds to TRBD1 (5 bases). Looked up from germline, CDR1 is SGDLS and CDR2 is YYNGEE. CDR3 length: 13 residues. The V and J ends lost 0 bases and 5 bases respectively, with 8 bases between them. In DNA, the CDR3 is TGTGCCAGCAGCGTAGGGGGCTCGGAGACCCAGTACTTC. Residues: CASSVGGSETQYF.

V gene TRBV5-8 combines with J gene TRBJ2-2; D gene ambiguous. CDR3 length equals 14 residues. The ends were cut back, 4 bases at V and 0 bases at J, with 7 bases in the middle. Germline V gene sequence: CDR1 SGHTS, CDR2 YDEGEE. The CDR3 region is CASSLIANTGELFF. The CDR3 nucleotides are TGTGCCAGCAGCCTTATTGCGAACACCGGGGAGCTGTTTTTT.

This clone appeared a few times. DNA of the CDR3: TGCGCCAGCAGCTCCCAGGGGTTCGGGCAGCCCCAGCATTTT. It specifies CASSSQGFGQPQHF. J is TRBJ1-5 and V is TRBV4-1; tentative D call: TRBD1 (6 bases). This CDR3 comprises 14 residues. Germline CDR1 and CDR2: MGHRA and YSYEKL. Between the trimmed V and J ends, which lost 5 bases and 7 bases, there was a span of 15 bases.

The rearrangement joins TRBV28 to TRBJ2-1, with TRBD1 as a possible D gene (7 bases). Per the germline V gene, CDR1 is MDHEN and CDR2 is SYDVKM. The CDR3 has 14 amino acids. Trimming stripped 6 bases from V and 4 bases from J, with 13 bases between. The CDR3 loop is CASSPAGGYNEQFF. CDR3 bases: TGTGCCAGCAGCCCTGCAGGGGGGTACAATGAGCAGTTCTTC.

This clone was picked up one time. This chain links TRBV28 with TRBJ2-2; 8 bases match TRBD2. The germline CDR1 and CDR2 sequences are MDHEN and SYDVKM. J was trimmed by 5 bases and V by 1 base; bases with no gene match: 6. The CDR3 spans 16 residues. CDR3 in amino acids: CASSLFAGGKTGELFF. In nucleotides, the CDR3 is TGTGCCAGCAGTTTATTTGCGGGGGGAAAAACCGGGGAGCTGTTTTTT. Variable domain in full (rest from reference TRBV28 and TRBJ2-2): DVKVTQSSRYLVKRTGEKVFLECVQDMDHENMFWYRQDPGLGLRLIYFSYDVKMKEKGDIPEGYSVSREKKERFSLILESASTNQTSMYLCASSLFAGGKTGELFFGEGSRLTVL.

The J gene is TRBJ2-7, the V gene TRBV6-6; 9 bases fit TRBD2. V gave up 6 bases and J gave up 2 bases; unmatched junction bases: 8. Germline V CDR1 and CDR2: MNHNY, SVGAGI (reference sequence). There are 15 residues in the CDR3. The CDR3 region is CASSPPLAGTYEQYF. CDR3 coding DNA: TGTGCCAGCAGCCCCCCGCTAGCGGGGACCTACGAGCAGTACTTC.

This sequence joins TRBV29-1 and TRBJ1-2; D call uncertain. The CDR3 consists of 14 residues. Germline CDR1 is SQVTM and CDR2 is ANQGSEA. Trimming took 6 bases from V and 8 from J, leaving 22 bases between them. The CDR3 region has the DNA TGCAGCGTAGATCCCCTCGGGCTGACTAGGGGCTACACCTTC. This encodes CSVDPLGLTRGYTF.

The chain is built from TRBV6-1 and TRBJ2-7; D is possibly TRBD1 (6 bases). The V end lost 10 bases, the J end lost 3 bases, and 10 bases lay between the germline ends. The CDR3 runs to 11 residues. Germline assignment: CDR1 MNHNS and CDR2 SASEGT. The CDR3 loop is CATSTGYEQYF. CDR3 DNA: TGTGCCACTTCGACAGGCTACGAGCAGTACTTC.

The rearrangement links TRBV9 to TRBJ2-5, with TRBD1 matching over 8 bases. J gave up 4 bases and V 1 base, and 3 bases lay outside the gene matches. Germline V gene sequence: CDR1 SGDLS, CDR2 YYNGEE. The CDR3 sequence is 14 residues long. The CDR3 coding sequence is TGTGCCAGCAGCGTATCAGGGGGCACAGAGACCCAGTACTTC. It is translated as CASSVSGGTETQYF.

The chain links TRBV9 to TRBJ2-1, with 9 bases that match TRBD2. Germline V gives CDR1 SGDLS, CDR2 YYNGEE. With 0 bases clipped from V and 8 bases from J, the junction kept 6 bases outside the gene matches. The CDR3 covers 15 residues. CDR3 bases: TGTGCCAGCAGCGTAGTTAGCGGGAGTGGGTATGAGCAGTTCTTC. Translating gives CASSVVSGSGYEQFF.

This clone was seen only once. The rearrangement uses TRBV7-2 and TRBJ2-1; the D gene is possibly TRBD2 (5 bases). V lost 0 bases to trimming and J lost 4 bases, with 10 bases between them. Germline loops: CDR1 SGHTA, CDR2 FQGNSA. The CDR3 extends over 15 amino acids. The CDR3 nucleotides read TGTGCCAGCAGCTTAGCCAGCGGAAGATACAATGAGCAGTTCTTC. Its protein product is CASSLASGRYNEQFF.

The chain uses TRBV6-6 and TRBJ2-1; perhaps TRBD1 as D (5 bases). This CDR3 has 13 residues. The ends were cut back, 3 bases at V and 5 bases at J, with 8 bases in the middle. Germline CDR1 is MNHNY and CDR2 is SVGAGI (reference sequence). Written as DNA, the CDR3 is TGTGCCAGCAGTTATACAGGAAACAATGAGCAGTTCTTC. It translates to CASSYTGNNEQFF.

The gene calls are TRBV5-5 and TRBJ2-1; the D gene is possibly TRBD2 (5 bases). The CDR3 consists of 14 residues. Deletions cut 4 bases from V and 0 bases from J, with 8 bases between. Germline V CDR1 and CDR2: SGHKS, YYEKEE (reference sequence). CDR3 sequence: CASSHRDSYNEQFF. The CDR3 DNA is TGTGCCAGCAGCCATCGGGACTCCTACAATGAGCAGTTCTTC.

The chain employs TRBV2 and TRBJ2-3; 7 nucleotides agree with TRBD2. Germline values: CDR1 SNHLY, CDR2 FYNNEI. With 4 bases clipped from V and 0 bases from J, the junction kept 4 bases outside the gene matches. This CDR3 has 15 amino acids. CDR3: CASSGEGLSTDTQYF. CDR3 DNA sequence: TGTGCCAGCAGTGGGGAGGGGCTAAGCACAGATACGCAGTATTTT.

V and J are TRBV12-5 and TRBJ1-2; possible D gene TRBD1, 6 bases. V gave up 0 bases and J gave up 0 bases, with 17 bases separating them. CDR3 length: 18 residues. Germline CDR1 LGHNT, CDR2 FRNRAP. The CDR3 sequence is CASGLVRDTGTPNYGYTF. The CDR3 DNA sequence: TGTGCTAGTGGTTTGGTTCGGGATACAGGGACCCCTAACTATGGCTACACCTTC.

The rearrangement links TRBV7-3 to TRBJ2-3, with 7 bases that match TRBD2. The V segment lost 3 bases and the J segment 4 bases; nucleotides outside the gene matches: 4. Germline loops: CDR1 SGHTA, CDR2 FQGTGA. This CDR3 comprises 14 residues. CDR3 residues: CASSLGGSADTQYF. CDR3 DNA sequence: TGTGCCAGCAGCTTGGGGGGGAGCGCAGATACGCAGTATTTT.

V and J are TRBV27 and TRBJ2-3; 10 positions agree with TRBD1. Germline CDR1 MNHEY, CDR2 SMNVEV (reference sequence). J lost 2 bases, V lost 6 bases, and 2 bases had no gene match. CDR3 length equals 14 residues. The CDR3 spells CASSDRGLTDTQYF. DNA of the CDR3: TGTGCCAGCAGCGACAGGGGGCTCACAGATACGCAGTATTTT.

This clone was picked up one time. The chain carries TRBV18 and TRBJ2-1; TRBD2 aligns across 12 bases. The trim removed 3 bases at V and 9 bases at J, leaving 3 bases unmatched. Germline V lookup: CDR1 KGHSH, CDR2 LQKENI. The CDR3 loop spans 14 amino acids. The CDR3 is CASSPTSGRAEQFF. CDR3 nucleotides: TGTGCCAGCTCACCGACTAGCGGGAGAGCTGAGCAGTTCTTC.

The genes are TRBV6-5 and TRBJ2-7, with 11 bases matching TRBD1. The CDR3 length is 15 residues. CDR1 is MNHEY and CDR2 is SVGAGI in the germline V gene. V was pared by 6 bases and J by 0 bases, with 4 bases of the junction left unmatched. CDR3 nucleotides: TGTGCCAGCAGGGGACAGGGGGGGAGCTCCTACGAGCAGTACTTC. Amino acid sequence: CASRGQGGSSYEQYF.

This clone has a single count. The chain recombines TRBV7-6 with TRBJ2-5; no clear D gene. Germline V gene lookup returns CDR1 SGHVS and CDR2 FNYEAQ. V was clipped by 0 bases and J by 2 bases, with 7 bases between them. The CDR3 consists of 14 residues. As DNA, the CDR3 is TGTGCCAGCAGCTTAGCGTACACACAAGAGACCCAGTACTTC. Its protein product is CASSLAYTQETQYF.

CDR3 protein: CASSQLASTGDEQFF. For the CDR3, the DNA is TGCGCCAGCAGCCAACTAGCGAGCACGGGCGATGAGCAGTTCTTC. The gene calls are TRBV4-1 and TRBJ2-1; TRBD2 is a possible D gene (6 bases). The CDR3 loop spans 15 amino acids. The V gene lost 2 bases and the J gene lost 8 bases, with 16 bases spanning the gap. The germline V gene has CDR1 MGHRA and CDR2 YSYEKL.

The chain employs TRBV2 and TRBJ2-1, with unresolved D. The CDR3 consists of 13 residues. V was shortened by 7 bases and J by 5 bases, with 12 bases between the two germline ends. Per the germline V gene, CDR1 is SNHLY and CDR2 is FYNNEI. The CDR3 DNA reads as TGTGCCAGCAAAAGAGACTTTAACAATGAGCAGTTCTTC. Translation: CASKRDFNNEQFF.

The chain combines TRBV7-9 with TRBJ2-3; the D is unclear. This CDR3 is built from 14 residues. The germline V and J ends were trimmed by 4 bases and 6 bases, with 14 bases remaining between them. In germline, CDR1 is SEHNR, CDR2 FQNEAQ (reference sequence). For the CDR3, the DNA is TGTGCCAGCAGCTCGAGAAGTTCCGGGGATACGCAGTATTTT. Amino acid sequence: CASSSRSSGDTQYF.

The chain recombines TRBV28 with TRBJ1-5; D is undetermined. V was shortened by 5 bases and J by 4 bases, with 3 bases between the two germline ends. In germline, CDR1 is MDHEN, CDR2 SYDVKM. The CDR3 has 11 amino acids. In DNA form, the CDR3 reads TGTGCCAGCAGTCGGAATCAGCCCCAGCATTTT. This encodes CASSRNQPQHF.

The J gene is TRBJ1-2, the V gene TRBV5-1, with a weak D call TRBD1 (6 bases). The CDR3 runs to 14 residues. Germline loops: CDR1 SGHRS, CDR2 YFSETQ. V was shortened by 0 bases and J by 1 base, with 7 bases between the two germline ends. As DNA, the CDR3 is TGCGCCAGCAGCTTGGGGACAGATAACTATGGCTACACCTTC. Encoded protein: CASSLGTDNYGYTF. The full variable domain, rest sourced from reference TRBV5-1 and TRBJ1-2, is KAGVTQTPRYLIKTRGQQVTLSCSPISGHRSVSWYQQTPGQGLQFLFEYFSETQRNKGNFPGRFSGRQFSNSRSEMNVSTLELGDSALYLCASSLGTDNYGYTFGSGTRLTVV.

Written as DNA, the CDR3 is TGTGCCAGCAACCGACAGGGGTCGAAAGAGACCCAGTACTTC. Residues: CASNRQGSKETQYF. The J gene is TRBJ2-5, the V gene TRBV2; 8 bases align to TRBD1. The V and J ends lost 7 bases and 3 bases, in that order; junction bases with no gene match: 7. CDR1 SNHLY and CDR2 FYNNEI come from the germline V gene. This CDR3 has 14 residues. Full variable domain (rest looked up from reference TRBV2 and TRBJ2-5): EPEVTQTPSHQVTQMGQEVILRCVPISNHLYFYWYRQILGQKVEFLVSFYNNEISEKSEIFDDQFSVERPDGSNFTLKIRSTKLEDSAMYFCASNRQGSKETQYFGPGTRLLVL.

This clone occurred once. The rearrangement links TRBV4-2 to TRBJ2-3; D ambiguous. The germline V gene has CDR1 LGHNA and CDR2 YNFKEQ. The CDR3 spans 14 residues. Deletions cut 0 bases from V and 1 base from J, with 5 bases between. The CDR3 region has the DNA TGTGCCAGCAGCCAAGATCCGGGCACAGATACGCAGTATTTT. Amino acids: CASSQDPGTDTQYF.

The chain uses TRBV5-1 and TRBJ2-7; 8 positions match TRBD1. Germline values: CDR1 SGHRS, CDR2 YFSETQ. V shed 0 bases and J 4 bases; nucleotides not matched to a gene: 9. The CDR3 length is 16 residues. The CDR3: CASSLGPQGAKYEQYF. In DNA, the CDR3 is TGCGCCAGCAGCTTGGGCCCTCAGGGGGCGAAATACGAGCAGTACTTC.

V is TRBV9 and J is TRBJ1-1, with 9 bases aligning to TRBD1. The CDR3 extends over 16 amino acids. V was clipped by 0 bases and J by 0 bases; unmatched bases: 3. CDR1 is SGDLS and CDR2 is YYNGEE in the germline V gene. CDR3 residues: CASSVGGQGMNTEAFF. In DNA, the CDR3 is TGTGCCAGCAGCGTAGGGGGACAGGGAATGAACACTGAAGCTTTCTTT.

This clone was seen repeatedly, ten times or more. The chain couples TRBV19 to TRBJ1-5; TRBD1 is a possible D gene (5 bases). Germline CDR1 is LNHDA and CDR2 is SQIVND (reference sequence). V lost 5 bases, J lost 3 bases, and 23 bases lay in between. This CDR3 comprises 18 residues. CDR3 sequence: CASSPPPRGGSINQPQHF. Written as DNA, the CDR3 is TGTGCCAGTAGTCCACCTCCCCGCGGGGGGTCGATCAATCAGCCCCAGCATTTT.